Listed below are T cell receptor beta chains from one sample, sequenced in a study of T cell responses to AZD1222 COVID-19 vaccine. Produced via immunoSEQ multiplex PCR; TCRdb's table is partial and in-frame only. The table shows some 99,000 clones, with around 87% occurring only once. The sample in question was peripheral blood, obtained 28 days after the second AZD1222 dose. Receptors originate from an adult who received the AZD1222 COVID-19 vaccine. Each CDR3 is given with its conserved first and last residue. The D gene is left open where the match is weak. Clone sizes are given selectively: once, few, many, or a class where the clone is expanded.

v_call: TRBV13; clone_size: .; d_call: TRBD1; j_call: TRBJ1-1; cdr3_nt: TGTGCCAGCAGCCCACCAGGGACAGGGTATTATGAAGCTTTCTTT; cdr3_aa: CASSPPGTGYYEAFF
v_call: TRBV7-6; clone_size: once; d_call: .; j_call: TRBJ1-5; cdr3_nt: TGTGCCAGCAGCTTAGAGGTAGAGGGAGCAGGCAATCAGCCCCAGCATTTT; cdr3_aa: CASSLEVEGAGNQPQHF
v_call: TRBV5-4; clone_size: .; d_call: .; j_call: TRBJ2-7; cdr3_nt: TGTGCCAGCAGCTTGGATCCGGGGGCCTACGAGCAGTACTTC; cdr3_aa: CASSLDPGAYEQYF
v_call: TRBV24-1; clone_size: .; d_call: .; j_call: TRBJ2-1; cdr3_nt: TGTGCCACCTCCGGAGGGGAGGACCTCTACAATGAGCAGTTCTTC; cdr3_aa: CATSGGEDLYNEQFF
v_call: TRBV6-2/TRBV6-3; clone_size: .; d_call: TRBD1; j_call: TRBJ1-5; cdr3_nt: TGTGCCAGCAGTGCAACCGGACAGGGGGGTCAGCCCCAGCATTTT; cdr3_aa: CASSATGQGGQPQHF
v_call: TRBV7-6; clone_size: .; d_call: .; j_call: TRBJ2-1; cdr3_nt: TGTGCCAGCAGCTTAAACTTGGCGTACTCCTACAATGAGCAGTTCTTC; cdr3_aa: CASSLNLAYSYNEQFF
v_call: TRBV7-6; clone_size: few; d_call: .; j_call: TRBJ2-1; cdr3_nt: TGTGCCAGCAGCTTAGGGGTAGACAGTTACAATGAGCAGTTCTTC; cdr3_aa: CASSLGVDSYNEQFF
v_call: TRBV7-8; clone_size: .; d_call: TRBD1; j_call: TRBJ1-2; cdr3_nt: TGTGCCAGCAGCTTACGCGGACAGGGCGTCCGCTATGGCTACACCTTC; cdr3_aa: CASSLRGQGVRYGYTF
v_call: TRBV14; clone_size: .; d_call: .; j_call: TRBJ1-1; cdr3_nt: TGTGCCAGCAGCCTCAGGGTAATGAACACTGAAGCTTTCTTT; cdr3_aa: CASSLRVMNTEAFF
v_call: TRBV7-2; clone_size: .; d_call: .; j_call: TRBJ2-1; cdr3_nt: TGTGCCAGCGATACCTTGGGCGTCGGTGAGCAGTTCTTC; cdr3_aa: CASDTLGVGEQFF
v_call: TRBV30; clone_size: .; d_call: .; j_call: TRBJ2-2; cdr3_nt: TGTGCCTGGAGTAAAGGTACCACCGGGGAGCTGTTTTTT; cdr3_aa: CAWSKGTTGELFF
v_call: TRBV2; clone_size: .; d_call: .; j_call: TRBJ1-3; cdr3_nt: TGTGCCAGCAGTGAATCGCTTGCTAGCTCTGGAAACACCATATATTTT; cdr3_aa: CASSESLASSGNTIYF
v_call: TRBV6-6; clone_size: .; d_call: .; j_call: TRBJ1-1; cdr3_nt: TGTGCCACCAGCGTTCGCACTGAAGCTTTCTTT; cdr3_aa: CATSVRTEAFF
v_call: TRBV3-1/TRBV3-2; clone_size: .; d_call: .; j_call: TRBJ1-1; cdr3_nt: TGTGCCAGCAGCCGGGACATTTCCCAGAACACTGAAGCTTTCTTT; cdr3_aa: CASSRDISQNTEAFF
v_call: TRBV6-5; clone_size: .; d_call: .; j_call: TRBJ1-1; cdr3_nt: TGTGCCAGCAGATTTCAAGGGAGTACTGAAGCTTTCTTT; cdr3_aa: CASRFQGSTEAFF
v_call: TRBV4-1; clone_size: .; d_call: .; j_call: TRBJ2-1; cdr3_nt: TGCGCCAGCAGCCAAAAAGGACTGAGCTCCTACAATGAGCAGTTCTTC; cdr3_aa: CASSQKGLSSYNEQFF
v_call: TRBV6-5; clone_size: .; d_call: TRBD1; j_call: TRBJ2-7; cdr3_nt: TGTGCCAGCAGGCCAACAGGGGTCCACGAGCAGTACTTC; cdr3_aa: CASRPTGVHEQYF
v_call: TRBV20-1; clone_size: .; d_call: .; j_call: TRBJ1-6; cdr3_nt: .; cdr3_aa: CSASRRGLGMGVNSPLHF
v_call: TRBV3-1/TRBV3-2; clone_size: .; d_call: .; j_call: TRBJ2-5; cdr3_nt: TGTGCCAGCAGCCAAAGGGAGACCCAGTACTTC; cdr3_aa: CASSQRETQYF
v_call: TRBV2; clone_size: .; d_call: .; j_call: TRBJ2-5; cdr3_nt: TGTGCCAGCAGTGCGCCGGGGGGCTTGGAGACCCAGTACTTC; cdr3_aa: CASSAPGGLETQYF
v_call: TRBV29-1; clone_size: .; d_call: .; j_call: TRBJ1-1; cdr3_nt: TGCAGCACGGAAGAGGGAGACACTGAAGCTTTCTTT; cdr3_aa: CSTEEGDTEAFF
v_call: TRBV7-2; clone_size: .; d_call: TRBD1; j_call: TRBJ2-5; cdr3_nt: TGTGCCAGCAGCTTTAGGACAGGGTATTTTCAAGAGACCCAGTACTTC; cdr3_aa: CASSFRTGYFQETQYF
v_call: TRBV10-3; clone_size: many; d_call: TRBD1; j_call: TRBJ2-1; cdr3_nt: TGTGCCATCAGTTATGCCGGGACAGGGGTCAGCAATGAGCAGTTCTTC; cdr3_aa: CAISYAGTGVSNEQFF
v_call: TRBV6-5; clone_size: .; d_call: TRBD1; j_call: TRBJ1-6; cdr3_nt: TGTGCCAGCAGGTGGACAGGGGATAATTCACCCCTCCACTTT; cdr3_aa: CASRWTGDNSPLHF
v_call: TRBV5-4; clone_size: .; d_call: TRBD1; j_call: TRBJ2-3; cdr3_nt: TGTGCCAGCAGCTTGGGGACAGGGCGGGATACGCAGTATTTT; cdr3_aa: CASSLGTGRDTQYF
v_call: TRBV12-5; clone_size: .; d_call: .; j_call: TRBJ2-1; cdr3_nt: TGTGCTAGTGGTTTTGACGTTAATGAGCAGTTCTTC; cdr3_aa: CASGFDVNEQFF